Here is one T cell receptor (beta chain) with its context. The germline gene is not matched at one end of the junction; a read error may be the cause. The table came from immunoSEQ multiplex PCR; TCRdb's copy has only in-frame clones and leaves some out. The sample contains 2 million to 3 million clones, approximately 90% of which appear only once. This sample was included in a study of shared clonotypes between healthy human individuals. Healthy adults negative for HIV, lacking recent acute infections or vaccinations, served as donors. The sample consisted of naive CD4+ T cells sorted from blood. Stated subset: CD45RA+ positively selected. The receptor comes from a man aged 18-30 years in good health.

CDR3 sequence (DNA): TGTGCTAGCAGCTTAGCGAACTGGGATACGCAGTATTTT. Protein product: CASSLANWDTQYF. The chain couples TRBV7-7 to TRBJ2-3; D might be TRBD2 (5 bases). The CDR3 runs to 13 residues. The germline V gene has CDR1 SSHAT and CDR2 FNYEAQ (reference sequence).